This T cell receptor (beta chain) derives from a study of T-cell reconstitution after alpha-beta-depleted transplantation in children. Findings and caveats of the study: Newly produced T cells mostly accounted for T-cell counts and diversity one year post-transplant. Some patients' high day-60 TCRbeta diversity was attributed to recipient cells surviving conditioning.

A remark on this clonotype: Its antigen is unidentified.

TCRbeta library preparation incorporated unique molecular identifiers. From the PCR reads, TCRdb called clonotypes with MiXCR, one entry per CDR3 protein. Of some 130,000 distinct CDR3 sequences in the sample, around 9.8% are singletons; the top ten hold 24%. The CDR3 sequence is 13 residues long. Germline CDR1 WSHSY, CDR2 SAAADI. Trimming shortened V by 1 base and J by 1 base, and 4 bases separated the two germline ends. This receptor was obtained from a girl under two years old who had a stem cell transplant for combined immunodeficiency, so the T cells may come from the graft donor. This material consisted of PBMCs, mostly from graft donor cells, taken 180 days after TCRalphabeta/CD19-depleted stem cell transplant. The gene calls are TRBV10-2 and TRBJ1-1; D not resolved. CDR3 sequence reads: CASSELPNTEAFF. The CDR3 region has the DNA TGCGCCAGCAGTGAGTTGCCGAACACTGAAGCTTTCTTT.